Listed below are T cell receptor beta chains from one sample, sequenced in a study of early T cells in non-severe SARS-CoV-2 infection. MiXCR was run by TCRdb on the 5' RACE reads, yielding one entry per CDR3 protein. The sample gives around 50,000 distinct CDR3 sequences, 6.2% of which show up once; approximately 4.1% is in the top ten. Specimen: whole blood. The receptors originated from an adult who was a healthcare worker with PCR-confirmed SARS-CoV-2 infection or an uninfected control (not recorded which). The CDR3 runs from the conserved cysteine through the conserved F or W.

v_call	cdr3_aa
TRBV19	CASSIGGPGTYEQYF
TRBV7-2	CASSRYGSSGNTIYF
TRBV6-1	CASSEMGGDHPDTQYF
TRBV5-1	CASSLDGTGSYTF
TRBV6-5	CASSYSGGRAPLHF
TRBV20-1	CSASGGADTQYF
TRBV18	CASSPPLGDQHF
TRBV14	CASSQDPWAYNEQFF
TRBV7-6	CASRGRLLDEQFF
TRBV5-8	CASSRTNGYF
TRBV11-2	CASSLRSAGMVEQFF
TRBV11-3	CASSLPSGGVGELFF
TRBV20-1	CSASIKETQYF
TRBV7-9	CASSLGRPNPNTEAFF
TRBV14	CASSRLYNSPLHF
TRBV7-6	CASSLGLAGTGDTQYF
TRBV6-2/TRBV6-3	CASSLQGASGVAFF
TRBV14	CASSQRTGGRDTQYF
TRBV3-1	CASSQDYSSYEQYF
TRBV4-1	CASSQRTGGNQPQHF
TRBV6-2/TRBV6-3	CATGGRAQGDTQYF
TRBV20-1	CSASGTPRTQYF
TRBV5-4	CASSPSWGSYNEQFF
TRBV28	CASSLHGGQAWGIQYF
TRBV12-3/TRBV12-4	CASVGGGGLNTEAFF